This TCR beta chain was identified in a study of cytomegalovirus exposure and HLA in healthy donors. Study results and limitations: Among TCR sequences, most were rare, though some public TCRs appeared in many donors.

PCR involved 60 Vbeta and 13 Jbeta primers. Sequencing used immunoSEQ multiplex PCR; TCRdb keeps in-frame clones, though not all of them. The table has around 160,000 clones, over 60% seen once. V was pared by 5 bases and J by 4 bases, with 6 bases of the junction left unmatched. This CDR3 is built from 16 residues. Germline lookup yields CDR1 SGHTA and CDR2 FQGNSA. This clone was seen only a few times. Its antigen is unidentified. The clonotype originates from a woman between 18 and 29 years old in good health and CMV-seronegative. Sequenced material: PBMCs. The J gene is TRBJ2-5, the V gene TRBV7-2; 14 bases agree with TRBD2. CDR3 protein: CASSPGGLAGVETQYF. In nucleotides, the CDR3 is TGTGCCAGCAGCCCAGGGGGACTAGCGGGAGTAGAGACCCAGTACTTC.